This T cell receptor beta chain was documented in a study of blood T cell repertoires in COVID-19. The protocol was immunoSEQ multiplex PCR, while the TCRdb copy is restricted to in-frame clones and leaves out a portion. The data show fewer than 90,000 clones, with approximately 80% seen just once and over 15% held by the top ten. The TCR was taken from a woman older than 75 with acute or convalescent COVID-19. Sequences were obtained from peripheral blood.

CDR3 region: CASSQVTGTSYEQYF. The CDR3 DNA reads TGTGCCAGCAGCCAAGTAACAGGAACCTCCTACGAGCAGTACTTC. The chain employs TRBV14 and TRBJ2-7; possibly TRBD1 for D (5 bases). Trimming cost V 1 base and J 0 bases, with 10 bases left between them. The CDR3 is 15 amino acids. Germline CDR1 and CDR2: SGHDN and FVKESK.